This TCR beta chain was identified in a study of T cell repertoires in cytomegalovirus infection (dated by TCRdb to the late 2010s). As for the study more broadly: Peptide stimulations targeted recently identified HLA-C-restricted CMV epitopes, whose presentation resists viral immunomodulation, together with well-studied HLA-B-restricted epitopes. Because public TCR beta signatures pointed to carriage of CMV infection together with the matching HLA type, the HLA type of each donor mattered for the analysis.

Instrument used: Illumina HiSeq 1500. TCRdb redid the processing of the public reads, applying fastp at Q25 and MiXCR, and retained in-frame beta chains. Identical CDR3 proteins give one entry, which carries the most common genes and DNA. The sample includes a few hundred thousand distinct CDR3 sequences, with 35% to 50% observed a single time. The ten top clones hold more than 40% of the sample. The treatment or condition label, read with the paper, signifies: in vitro stimulation with specific CMV peptide epitopes to enrich CMV-specific T cells. The germline V gene gives CDR1 as SGHAT and CDR2 as FQNNGV. The trim is 6 bases for V and 1 base for J, with a gap of 16 bases between the germline ends. The CDR3 spans 16 residues, from the cysteine through the phenylalanine. Of the read, only the CDR3 DNA is kept; its 48 bases are in frame from base 1. Study-wide conclusions, independent of this receptor: The ex vivo response was dominated by HLA-C-restricted CMV-specific TCR beta clonotypes, which also provided the single most frequent clonotype in two of eight donors. In both this cohort and an independent roughly 350-donor cohort, the cumulative frequency of public TCR beta family members distinguished carriers of CMV infection plus the relevant HLA type.

With respect to this clonotype: The clone's antigen remains unknown. No base quality values were provided; no much bigger clone lies one nucleotide off.

The rearrangement combines TRBV11-2 with TRBJ1-3, with no reliable assignment of the D segment. The TCR comes from a human donor in good health (CMV status not recorded). Some clones in this sample may be carry-over from other donors' samples. This sample comprised cultured PBMCs, obtained from culture after CMV antigen stimulation. The DNA sequence is TGTGCCAGCAGTCCCACTAGTTGGGAATCTGGAAACACCATATATTTT. This translates into CASSPTSWESGNTIYF.